This entry lists 23 T cell receptor beta chains sequenced from one sample in a study of T-cell reconstitution after alpha-beta-depleted transplantation in children. The authors prepared the TCRbeta library with unique molecular identifiers. TCRdb used MiXCR to reprocess the PCR reads, holding one entry per CDR3 protein. The sample yields about 610,000 distinct CDR3 sequences, 27% seen once. The sequenced sample was PBMCs, obtained before TCRalphabeta/CD19-depleted stem cell transplant. Receptors were obtained from a boy in the first two years of life with Wiskott-Aldrich syndrome, due to receive a stem cell transplant.

The rearrangement joins TRBV5-1 to TRBJ1-1, with D maybe TRBD1 (6 bases). The ends were cut back, 3 bases at V and 0 bases at J, with 12 bases in the middle. Germline CDR1 SGHRS, CDR2 YFSETQ. The CDR3 is 15 amino acids. CDR3 DNA: TGCGCCAGCAGCTCGACCGGGACATTGAACACTGAAGCTTTCTTT. Residues: CASSSTGTLNTEAFF.

This chain connects TRBV6-2 or TRBV6-3 to TRBJ2-2; no firm D call. Germline values: CDR1 MNHEY, CDR2 SVGEGT. Between the trimmed V and J ends, which lost 10 bases and 6 bases, there was a span of 24 bases. CDR3 length: 16 amino acids. The CDR3 DNA sequence: TGTGCCACCGTCAGTCATAAAAGCGTTTTTCCCGGGGAGCTGTTTTTT. Translating it yields CATVSHKSVFPGELFF.

This clonotype has more than one count but fewer than ten. V gene TRBV6-4 combines with J gene TRBJ2-4; D not certain. The CDR3 runs 13 residues. Germline V gene lookup returns CDR1 MRHNA and CDR2 SNTAGT. The ends were cut back, 9 bases at V and 6 bases at J, with 15 bases in the middle. The chain's CDR3 is CASQRVGRNIQYF. CDR3 coding DNA: TGTGCCAGTCAAAGGGTTGGGCGAAACATTCAGTACTTC.

This clonotype was recorded a few times. The chain joins TRBV7-2 to TRBJ2-7; 9 bases line up with TRBD2. J lost 2 bases, V lost 2 bases, and 4 bases had no gene match. Germline CDR1 and CDR2: SGHTA and FQGNSA. The CDR3 covers 15 residues. The DNA of the CDR3 is TGTGCCAGCAGCTTAAGGGCTAGCGGGACCTACGAGCAGTACTTC. Its protein is CASSLRASGTYEQYF.

This clonotype was found a few times. The chain employs TRBV10-3 and TRBJ2-3, with TRBD1 matching 8 bases. Germline trimming cut 4 bases from V and 3 bases from J; bases unmatched to any gene: 0. The CDR3 covers 13 residues. The V gene's germline CDR1 is ENHRY and CDR2 SYGVKD. CDR3 amino acids: CAISGQGTDTQYF. In DNA form, the CDR3 reads TGTGCCATCAGTGGACAGGGGACAGATACGCAGTATTTT.

The chain links TRBV19 to TRBJ2-3, with TRBD2 identical over 13 bases. CDR1 is LNHDA and CDR2 is SQIVND in the germline V gene (reference sequence). Unmatched junction bases numbered 5, after V lost 8 bases and J lost 3 bases. This CDR3 has 15 residues. The chain's CDR3 is CASCGLAGDTDTQYF. CDR3 DNA sequence: TGTGCCAGTTGCGGACTAGCGGGAGATACAGATACGCAGTATTTT. The full variable domain, its missing parts supplied by reference TRBV19 and TRBJ2-3, is DGGITQSPKYLFRKEGQNVTLSCEQNLNHDAMYWYRQDPGQGLRLIYYSQIVNDFQKGDIAEGYSVSREKKESFPLTVTSAQKNPTAFYLCASCGLAGDTDTQYFGPGTRLTVL.

Only a few counts were recorded for this clonotype. This sequence joins TRBV9 and TRBJ2-1; 8 nucleotides match TRBD2. The CDR3 sequence is 16 residues long. Germline CDR1 SGDLS, CDR2 YYNGEE. After removal of 1 base from V and 11 bases from J, the junction contained 14 bases not matched to a gene. DNA of the CDR3: TGTGCCAGCAGCGTAAGCGGTGAGGCGGGGGGTTTTAAGCAGTTCTTC. Translated: CASSVSGEAGGFKQFF.

This clonotype was seen a few times. The rearrangement uses TRBV5-1 and TRBJ2-1, with a weak D call TRBD1 (6 bases). This CDR3 region has 15 residues. The ends were cut back, 2 bases at V and 4 bases at J, with 13 bases in the middle. Germline CDR1 reads SGHRS; CDR2 reads YFSETQ. CDR3 sequence reads: CASSLGPGAYNEQFF. Written as DNA, the CDR3 is TGCGCCAGCAGCTTAGGGCCAGGGGCGTACAATGAGCAGTTCTTC. The whole variable domain, filled in from reference TRBV5-1 and TRBJ2-1, reads KAGVTQTPRYLIKTRGQQVTLSCSPISGHRSVSWYQQTPGQGLQFLFEYFSETQRNKGNFPGRFSGRQFSNSRSEMNVSTLELGDSALYLCASSLGPGAYNEQFFGPGTRLTVL.

V and J are TRBV20-1 and TRBJ1-5; no definite D call. CDR1 and CDR2 from the germline V gene are DFQATT and SNEGSKA (reference sequence). Trimming cost V 3 bases and J 7 bases, with 19 bases left between them. CDR3 length: 15 amino acids. CDR3 region: CSASRIRVQEQPQHF. In DNA form, the CDR3 reads TGCAGTGCTAGCAGGATAAGAGTTCAAGAGCAGCCCCAGCATTTT.

This sequence joins TRBV20-1 and TRBJ2-7; TRBD2 matches at 14 bases. The CDR3 extends over 17 amino acids. The trim removed 6 bases at V and 0 bases at J, leaving 10 bases unmatched. The germline V gene has CDR1 DFQATT and CDR2 SNEGSKA (reference sequence). The CDR3 DNA reads as TGCAGTGCCTTAAGGACTAGCGGGAGGCGAAGCTCCTACGAGCAGTACTTC. Translation: CSALRTSGRRSSYEQYF.

The V gene is TRBV6-1, the J gene TRBJ1-5; D is possibly TRBD1 (6 bases). CDR1 and CDR2 from the germline V gene are MNHNS and SASEGT. The length of the CDR3 is 15 residues. The germline V and J ends were trimmed by 7 bases and 7 bases, with 20 bases remaining between them. CDR3 loop: CASKWTEDGGQPQHF. The CDR3 DNA follows: TGTGCCAGCAAATGGACCGAAGACGGGGGCCAGCCCCAGCATTTT.

This chain joins TRBV10-1 and TRBJ2-3; TRBD2 matches at 13 bases. Trimming removed 4 bases from V and 2 bases from J; junction bases left unmatched: 3. This CDR3 is built from 16 residues. CDR1 WNHNN and CDR2 SYGVQD come from the germline V gene (reference sequence). The CDR3 is CASSGTSGSHTDTQYF. The DNA of the CDR3 is TGCGCCAGCAGTGGGACTAGCGGGAGCCACACAGATACGCAGTATTTT.

This clonotype was observed a handful of times. This chain links TRBV20-1 with TRBJ2-5, with no clear D. CDR1 and CDR2 from the germline V gene are DFQATT and SNEGSKA (reference sequence). Trimming left V 3 bases short and J 2 bases short, with 10 bases between. CDR3 length equals 13 residues. CDR3 region: CSASMQPQETQYF. In DNA form, the CDR3 reads TGCAGTGCTAGTATGCAGCCTCAAGAGACCCAGTACTTC.

The rearrangement uses TRBV5-1 and TRBJ2-1; 9 bases line up with TRBD2. Looked up from germline, CDR1 is SGHRS and CDR2 is YFSETQ. The J segment lost 8 bases and the V segment lost 1 base, leaving 10 bases of the junction unmatched. The CDR3 loop spans 16 amino acids. The CDR3: CASSLTLLAGDDEQFF. CDR3 in DNA: TGCGCCAGCAGCTTGACCTTGTTAGCGGGAGATGATGAGCAGTTCTTC.

This clonotype was observed a handful of times. The chain has TRBV12-3 or TRBV12-4 and TRBJ2-1, with D uncertain. This CDR3 has 14 amino acids. The germline V and J ends were trimmed by 3 bases and 5 bases, with 11 bases remaining between them. The CDR3 spells CASSLETENNEQFF. In DNA, the CDR3 is TGTGCCAGCAGTTTGGAGACGGAGAACAATGAGCAGTTCTTC.

The sample holds a few counts of this clonotype. V and J are TRBV2 and TRBJ2-3; possible D gene TRBD2, 5 bases. This CDR3 comprises 15 residues. The V end was cut by 6 bases, the J end by 4 bases, with 17 bases between. Germline lookup yields CDR1 SNHLY and CDR2 FYNNEI. This chain's CDR3 is CASRNGLFGSDTQYF. CDR3 DNA: TGTGCCAGCAGAAATGGACTTTTCGGGTCAGATACGCAGTATTTT.

This clonotype was seen more than once but under ten times. This rearrangement joins TRBV5-1 to TRBJ2-1, with 16 bases identical to TRBD2. J was trimmed by 5 bases and V by 2 bases; bases with no gene match: 7. CDR3 length: 18 residues. CDR1 and CDR2 (germline): SGHRS, YFSETQ. The CDR3 region is CASSLPGLAGGPHNEQFF. The CDR3 DNA reads as TGCGCCAGCAGCTTACCGGGACTAGCGGGAGGGCCACACAATGAGCAGTTCTTC.

This clonotype has just a few counts. The rearrangement links TRBV6-5 to TRBJ1-3, with D unclear. Trimming left V 2 bases short and J 4 bases short, with 12 bases between. Germline V lookup: CDR1 MNHEY, CDR2 SVGAGI. This CDR3 contains 15 residues. CDR3 bases: TGTGCCAGCAGTTACAAGGGCAGCCTAGGAAACACCATATATTTT. It is translated as CASSYKGSLGNTIYF.

This rearrangement joins TRBV5-1 to TRBJ2-7; TRBD2 is a possible D gene (6 bases). Trimming left V 4 bases short and J 3 bases short, with 11 bases between. Germline values: CDR1 SGHRS, CDR2 YFSETQ. This CDR3 is 13 amino acids long. The CDR3 DNA reads TGCGCCAGCAGCCAGACTAGTTACTACGAGCAGTACTTC. Protein: CASSQTSYYEQYF.

The V and J genes are TRBV20-1 and TRBJ2-1; a weak D match, TRBD2 (6 bases). Germline CDR1 and CDR2: DFQATT and SNEGSKA (reference sequence). The CDR3 contains 15 residues. Trimming took off 0 bases at V and 4 bases at J, with 13 bases between the two ends. CDR3 region: CSARDPSSVYNEQFF. CDR3 DNA: TGCAGTGCTAGAGATCCGTCTAGCGTATACAATGAGCAGTTCTTC.

The rearrangement joins TRBV11-2 to TRBJ2-1, with D unclear. The V end lost 1 base, the J end lost 4 bases, and 8 bases lay between the germline ends. The germline CDR1 and CDR2 sequences are SGHAT and FQNNGV. The CDR3 has 14 residues. The CDR3 nucleotides are TGTGCCAGCAGCTTAGGCTTACGGTACAATGAGCAGTTCTTC. Encoded protein: CASSLGLRYNEQFF.

V and J are TRBV28 and TRBJ2-4; D might be TRBD1 (6 bases). The V end lost 7 bases, the J end lost 1 base, and 23 bases lay between the germline ends. This CDR3 is built from 18 residues. CDR1 MDHEN and CDR2 SYDVKM come from the germline V gene. The CDR3, as DNA: TGTGCCAGCACTTCCGGGACATTGATGTTGTCTGCCAAAAACATTCAGTACTTC. It yields the protein CASTSGTLMLSAKNIQYF.

This rearrangement joins TRBV20-1 to TRBJ2-1, with TRBD2 matching over 13 bases. V shed 6 bases, J shed 4 bases, and the junction held 18 bases outside the gene matches. The CDR3 is made up of 19 amino acids. Germline CDR1 DFQATT, CDR2 SNEGSKA (reference sequence). CDR3: CSATQLVGLAGAHYNEQFF. CDR3 bases: TGCAGTGCGACCCAATTAGTTGGACTAGCGGGAGCCCATTACAATGAGCAGTTCTTC.